The source of this TCR beta chain is a study of blood T cell repertoires in COVID-19. Study details: Acute and convalescent COVID-19 specimens originated in the United States, Italy and Spain. T cells, B-cell-depleted T cells, or PBMCs supplied cDNA or gDNA.

This clone was observed a handful of times. The repertoire was sequenced with immunoSEQ multiplex PCR; TCRdb's copy has only in-frame clones and lacks some. The sample carries 15,000 to 20,000 clones, around 81% recorded once. Sequencing was performed on peripheral blood. This receptor was identified in a man aged 35 to 55 with active or convalescent COVID-19.

CDR3 loop: CASSPETGDIEKLFF. Here the CDR3 DNA reads TGTGCCAGCAGCCCAGAGACAGGGGACATTGAAAAACTGTTTTTT. This chain connects TRBV7-9 to TRBJ1-4, with 8 bases aligning to TRBD1. Germline V gene sequence: CDR1 SEHNR, CDR2 FQNEAQ (reference sequence). CDR3 length equals 15 residues. V was clipped by 5 bases and J by 7 bases; unmatched bases: 9.